This T cell receptor (beta chain) originates from a study of T-cell memory formation after mild COVID-19. Study context: TCR clusters were mostly donor specific.

This clonotype was seen once. Its specificity is unknown. Constant-segment-primed 5'RACE gave TCR alpha and TCR beta cDNA libraries with sample barcodes and UMIs. A single record per CDR3 protein comes from TCRdb applying MiXCR to the 5' RACE reads. The sample carries around 320,000 distinct CDR3 sequences, roughly a fifth recorded once. The CDR3 totals 16 residues. Trimming stripped 9 bases from V and 4 bases from J, with 24 bases between. Per germline, CDR1 LNHDA and CDR2 SQIVND (reference sequence). Study-wide points: Some SARS-CoV-2-responding clones were already detected in memory before infection.

The sequence derives from a man between 18 and 29 years old who had mild COVID-19 (a few samples of this study predate the infection). Cell type and time point are not known. Sequencing was carried out using PBMCs or a T cell subset sorted from them (not recorded which). The chain uses TRBV19 and TRBJ1-2; weak D call: TRBD1 (6 bases). In DNA form, the CDR3 reads TGTGCCAGCACACCTTACGGGGGCCGGGGAAGCTATGGCTACACCTTC. It specifies CASTPYGGRGSYGYTF.